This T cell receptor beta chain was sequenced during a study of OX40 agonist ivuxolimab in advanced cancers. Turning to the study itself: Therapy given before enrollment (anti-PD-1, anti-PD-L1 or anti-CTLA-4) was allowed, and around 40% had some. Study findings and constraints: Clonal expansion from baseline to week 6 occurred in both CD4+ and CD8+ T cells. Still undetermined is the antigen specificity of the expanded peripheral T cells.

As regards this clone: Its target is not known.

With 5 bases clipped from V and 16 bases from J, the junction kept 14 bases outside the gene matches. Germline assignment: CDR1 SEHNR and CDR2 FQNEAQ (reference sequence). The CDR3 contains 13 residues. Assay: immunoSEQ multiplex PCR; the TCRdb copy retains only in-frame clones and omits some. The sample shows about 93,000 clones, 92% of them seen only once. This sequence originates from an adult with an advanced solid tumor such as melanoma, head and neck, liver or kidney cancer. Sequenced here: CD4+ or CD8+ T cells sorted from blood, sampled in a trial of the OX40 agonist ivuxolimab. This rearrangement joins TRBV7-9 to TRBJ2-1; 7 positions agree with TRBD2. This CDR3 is CASSTSAGATDFF. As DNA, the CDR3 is TGTGCCAGCAGCACTAGCGCGGGCGCTACGGATTTCTTC.